A selection of T cell receptor beta chains follows, all from one sample in a study of identical twins. Each CDR3 protein is one row after TCRdb ran MiXCR on the 5' RACE reads. The sample yields fewer than 350,000 distinct CDR3 sequences, about 8.1% seen once. These data were likewise used in another study, on yellow fever vaccine responses in identical twins.

Specimen: memory (CD45RO+) T cells sorted from blood. The receptor set was obtained from a woman younger than 30 in good health. The CDR3 runs from the conserved cysteine through the conserved F or W. The D gene is left open where the match is weak. For some rows the clone size is stated as once, few or many, or as a class when expanded; others skip it.

clone_size j_call d_call v_call cdr3_nt cdr3_aa
many TRBJ2-2 - TRBV4-1 TGCGCCAGCAGTCCTACAGGGAGCGGGGAGCTGTTTTTT CASSPTGSGELFF
many TRBJ2-3 TRBD1 TRBV3-1 TGTGCCAGCACCCGGACAGGGAACACAGATACGCAGTATTTT CASTRTGNTDTQYF
few TRBJ2-7 - TRBV20-1 TGCAGTGCTAGAGATAAGCGGGCCTCCTACGAGCAGTACTTC CSARDKRASYEQYF
few TRBJ1-1 - TRBV5-1 TGCGCCAGCAGTCTACAAAACGCGGGCACTGAAGCTTTCTTT CASSLQNAGTEAFF
- TRBJ2-2 - TRBV23-1 TGCGCCAGCAGTGGAGACAGGTGCAGAACCGGGGAGCTGTTTTTT CASSGDRCRTGELFF
- TRBJ2-1 - TRBV18 TGTGCCAGCTCACCCTCGTTCGGGGCGGGTGAGCAGTTCTTC CASSPSFGAGEQFF
many TRBJ1-6 - TRBV7-8 TGTGCCAGCAGCTGGACAGATAATTCACCCCTCCACTTT CASSWTDNSPLHF
few TRBJ2-1 - TRBV4-2 TGTGCCAGCAGCCCCGGGGACCCCTCCTACAATGAGCAGTTCTTC CASSPGDPSYNEQFF
few TRBJ2-3 TRBD2 TRBV3-1 TGTGCCAGCAGCCAAAGCGGGAGTATGACAGATACGCAGTATTTT CASSQSGSMTDTQYF
many TRBJ2-3 TRBD2 TRBV5-1 TGCGCCAGCAGCTTGGATCGAGCGGGGGGACGGGTAAACAGCGATACGCAGTATTTT CASSLDRAGGRVNSDTQYF
- TRBJ2-3 - TRBV7-8 TGTGCCAGCAGACCTTTAGTCCATTCCACGCAGTATTTT CASRPLVHSTQYF
many TRBJ2-7 - TRBV19 TGTGCCAGTAGTAACGGGCCTCGAACCCCCCACGAGCAGTACTTC CASSNGPRTPHEQYF
many TRBJ1-5 - TRBV4-1 TGCGCCAGCAGCCAAGTAGGTGCCGTACCAGGGCCCCAGCATTTT CASSQVGAVPGPQHF
few TRBJ1-1 - TRBV5-6 TGTGCCAGCAGCTCTCGGACCCTCCCAGGGAACACTGAAGCTTTCTTT CASSSRTLPGNTEAFF
many TRBJ1-1 - TRBV6-4 TGTGCCAGCAGTGAGTTAGAGAACACTGAAGCTTTCTTT CASSELENTEAFF
few TRBJ2-5 - TRBV7-9 TGTGCCAGCAGTTGGGGACAAACGCAAGAGACCCAGTACTTC CASSWGQTQETQYF
few TRBJ2-1 - TRBV20-1 TGCAGTGCTAGGCAGGGGATGTACAATGAGCAGTTCTTC CSARQGMYNEQFF
- TRBJ2-7 - TRBV7-3 TGTGCCAGCAGCTTAATAAAGGGGGTGTACGAGCAGTGCTTC CASSLIKGVYEQCF
many TRBJ2-2 TRBD2 TRBV5-1 TGCGCCAGCAGCTTGAGCGGGACGGGAACCGGGGAGCTGTTTTTT CASSLSGTGTGELFF
- TRBJ1-2 - TRBV14 TGTGCCAGCAGCCCCAACAGAGGAGCCTATGGCTACACCTTC CASSPNRGAYGYTF
few TRBJ1-2 - TRBV10-3 TGTGCCATCACGGCCGCCGTATCGGATGGCTACACCTTC CAITAAVSDGYTF
- TRBJ1-4 - TRBV9 TGTGCCAGCAGCGAACATTCCACTAATGAAAAACTGTTTTTT CASSEHSTNEKLFF
many TRBJ1-1 - TRBV6-1 TGTGCCAGCAGCGAGATCATGAACACTGAAGCTTTCTTT CASSEIMNTEAFF
- TRBJ1-2 TRBD1 TRBV18 TGTGCCAGCTCATATTCTACAGGGGTTGGTGCCGACTATGGCTACACCTTC CASSYSTGVGADYGYTF
many TRBJ1-2 - TRBV11-2 TGTGCCAGCAGCCCCACTACGCCCCTAGGTGGCTACACCTTC CASSPTTPLGGYTF
few TRBJ1-4 - TRBV6-5 TGTGCCAGCAGTTACTCGCGCAGGGCAACTAATGAAAAACTGTTTTTT CASSYSRRATNEKLFF
few TRBJ2-1 TRBD2 TRBV13 TGTGCCAGCACCATCCAGCGGGGATCCTACAATGAGCAGTTCTTC CASTIQRGSYNEQFF